This TCR beta chain was captured in a study of OX40 agonist ivuxolimab in advanced cancers. Looking at the study overall: The costimulatory receptor OX40 (CD134) was targeted by ivuxolimab, a fully human IgG2 agonistic monoclonal antibody. Intravenous ivuxolimab was administered to patients every 2 weeks at six dose levels: 0.01, 0.1, 0.3, 1.5, 3 and 10 mg/kg. Among the roughly 50 dose-escalation patients, approximately 20 had hepatocellular carcinoma, roughly 15 melanoma, 9 renal cell carcinoma and 9 head and neck cancer. The dose-escalation cohort was roughly 87% male with a mean age of roughly 60 years, ranging from roughly 20 to 85. Prior anti-PD-1, anti-PD-L1 or anti-CTLA-4 therapy was permitted, and approximately 42% of dose-escalation patients had received checkpoint inhibitors. Partial responses occurred in three dose-escalation patients, of whom one had hepatocellular carcinoma and two had cutaneous melanoma. The purpose of peripheral TCRbeta sequencing was to test whether ivuxolimab changed TCR sequence diversity and led to clonal T-cell expansion. The monotherapy dose-escalation portion (N of about 57 patients) of the phase I ivuxolimab trial is reported in the paper. Points the paper makes about the study in general: The antigen specificity of the clonally expanded peripheral T cells was not determined. After ivuxolimab, expanded clones were on average more numerous among CD8+ T cells than among CD4+ T cells. Low levels of normalized T-cell clonal expansion were also seen in some nonresponding patients. At doses from 0.1 to 3.0 mg/kg, clonal expansion was seen in both CD4+ and CD8+ blood T cells between baseline and week 6. In partial responders in the 0.1-3.0 mg/kg groups, normalized peripheral clonal expansion was found to be among the lowest, especially among CD8+ T cells.

V is pared back by 7 bases and J by 1 base, with 6 bases lying between the germline termini. Per the germline V gene (reference sequence), LNHDA is the CDR1 and SQIVND is the CDR2. From the cysteine through the phenylalanine, the CDR3 covers 12 amino acids. Of the read, only the CDR3 DNA is kept; its 36 bases are in frame from base 1. Genomic DNA was isolated from the sorted cells so that the TCRbeta CDR3 region could be sequenced. TCRbeta CDR3 regions were sequenced using the immunoSEQ Assay. TCRdb retrieved this table from immuneACCESS and kept in-frame rearrangements only. Not all clones are present; in checked studies, unresolved V genes account for under half, and no reason is known for the remainder. The sample table holds approximately 76,000 clones, of which around nine tenths were seen once. The ten biggest clones cover 0.68% of the sample. Points on this clone: Its antigen specificity is not known. No much larger clone exists at a distance of one base, and base qualities are not known.

Patients with autoimmune disease history or receiving systemic immunosuppression were excluded from the trial. Peripheral blood for TCR sequencing was drawn from every dose cohort at baseline, at cycle 4 day 1 and at cycle 7 day 1. The samples were drawn from a first-in-human, open-label, multicenter phase I dose-escalation trial of ivuxolimab. The trial enrolled adults with locally advanced or metastatic head and neck squamous cell, hepatocellular, melanoma or renal cell carcinoma. Before TCR sequencing, CD4+ T cells and CD8+ T cells were sorted from peripheral blood as separate populations. The source of this sequence is an adult with an advanced solid tumor such as melanoma, head and neck, liver or kidney cancer. The specimen comprised CD4+ or CD8+ T cells sorted from blood, sampled in a trial of the OX40 agonist ivuxolimab. The sequence is built from TRBV19 and TRBJ2-3; the D gene identity is not certain. The bases read TGTGCCAGTAATCTGGGCACAGATACGCAGTATTTT. Its translation is CASNLGTDTQYF.